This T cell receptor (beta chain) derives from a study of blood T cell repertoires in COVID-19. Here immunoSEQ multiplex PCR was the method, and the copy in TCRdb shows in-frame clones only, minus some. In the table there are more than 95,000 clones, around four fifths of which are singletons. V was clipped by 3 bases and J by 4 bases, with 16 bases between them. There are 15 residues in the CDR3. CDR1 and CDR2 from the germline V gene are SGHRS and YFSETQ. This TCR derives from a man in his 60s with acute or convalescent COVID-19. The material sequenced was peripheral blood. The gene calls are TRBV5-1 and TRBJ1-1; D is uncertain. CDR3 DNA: TGCGCCAGCAGCTCTCCCCAGGTTGGTAGCACTGAAGCTTTCTTT. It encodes CASSSPQVGSTEAFF.